Listed below are T cell receptor beta chains from one sample, sequenced in a study of regulatory T cells in long-lasting Graves disease. TCRdb called the multiplex PCR reads again in MiXCR, with one record for every CDR3 protein. The sample yields over 350,000 distinct CDR3 sequences, more than 20% seen once. Source: peripheral blood mononuclear cells (PBMCs), taken when the disease was refractory, from a patient treated with antithyroid drugs. The receptors originated from a female donor with Graves disease. The CDR3 runs from the conserved cysteine through the conserved F or W. D genes are given only for firm matches. Size is omitted from some rows. Given values are once, few, many or a class for expanded clones.

D gene | J gene | clone size | V gene | CDR3 protein | CDR3 DNA
. | TRBJ2-1 | . | TRBV28 | CASARVRYNEQFF | TGTGCCAGTGCCCGGGTGCGGTACAATGAGCAGTTCTTC
TRBD1 | TRBJ1-3 | few | TRBV10-3 | CAITDRAGNTIYF | TGTGCCATAACAGACAGGGCTGGAAACACCATATATTTT
. | TRBJ1-2 | many | TRBV20-1 | CSARARIGLGTYGYTF | TGCAGTGCTAGGGCCCGGATAGGTCTGGGGACCTATGGCTACACCTTC
. | TRBJ2-6 | . | TRBV25-1 | CASVDGAGANVLTF | TGTGCCAGCGTGGACGGAGCTGGGGCCAACGTCCTGACTTTC
TRBD1 | TRBJ1-5 | many | TRBV28 | CASSWGQRNRPQHF | TGTGCCAGCAGTTGGGGACAGAGAAATCGGCCCCAGCATTTT
TRBD1 | TRBJ1-1 | few | TRBV4-3 | CASSLSGTASEAFF | TGCGCCAGCAGCCTCTCCGGGACAGCCAGTGAAGCTTTCTTT
TRBD2 | TRBJ2-5 | many | TRBV2 | CASSRESGRQETQYF | TGTGCCAGCAGTCGAGAGAGCGGGAGGCAAGAGACCCAGTACTTC
. | TRBJ1-5 | many | TRBV12-3/TRBV12-4 | CASSLEGPRQPQHF | TGTGCCAGCAGTTTAGAAGGGCCGAGGCAGCCCCAGCATTTT
TRBD1 | TRBJ1-6 | few | TRBV6-1 | CASSTLDRFKSPLHF | TGTGCCAGCAGTACCCTGGACAGGTTTAAATCACCCCTCCACTTT
. | TRBJ2-7 | many | TRBV7-8 | CTSTQAGFTYEQYF | TGTACCAGCACCCAGGCGGGTTTTACCTACGAGCAGTACTTC
. | TRBJ1-1 | many | TRBV7-9 | CASRGQLNTEAFF | TGTGCCAGCAGGGGACAACTGAACACTGAAGCTTTCTTT
. | TRBJ1-5 | . | TRBV7-6 | CASSLLSGPQHF | TGTGCCAGCAGCTTATTGTCAGGGCCCCAGCATTTT
. | TRBJ2-7 | many | TRBV12-3/TRBV12-4 | CASSVVSGGPYEQYF | TGTGCCAGCAGTGTGGTTTCCGGGGGGCCCTACGAGCAGTACTTC
. | TRBJ1-1 | few | TRBV5-1 | CASSLDPGTEAFF | TGCGCCAGCAGCTTGGATCCGGGGACTGAAGCTTTCTTT
. | TRBJ1-2 | many | TRBV2 | CATFNGARFPHGYGYTF | TGTGCCACCTTCAATGGGGCGAGGTTTCCCCACGGATATGGCTACACCTTC
TRBD1 | TRBJ1-1 | . | TRBV20-1 | CSASSKGAGGNTEAFF | TGCAGTGCTAGCTCTAAAGGGGCAGGGGGGAACACTGAAGCTTTCTTT
. | TRBJ2-7 | many | TRBV28 | CASSYNRDEQYF | TGTGCCAGCAGTTACAACAGGGACGAGCAGTACTTC
TRBD2 | TRBJ2-1 | few | TRBV6-2/TRBV6-3 | CASSLTGTSSYNEQFF | TGTGCCAGCAGCTTAACCGGGACTAGTTCCTACAATGAGCAGTTCTTC
TRBD1 | TRBJ1-2 | few | TRBV27 | CASSPGTGLNYGYTF | TGTGCCAGCAGTCCCGGGACAGGGCTAAACTATGGCTACACCTTC
TRBD1 | TRBJ1-6 | few | TRBV20-1 | CSAGAGGNSPLHF | TGCAGTGCCGGGGCAGGGGGTAATTCACCCCTCCACTTT
. | TRBJ2-7 | many | TRBV2 | CASSEVGWGSHEQYF | TGTGCCAGCAGTGAGGTGGGATGGGGGTCTCACGAGCAGTACTTC
. | TRBJ1-4 | . | TRBV7-8 | CASSQSWVSTNEKLFF | TGTGCCAGCAGCCAGTCGTGGGTTAGCACTAATGAAAAACTGTTTTTT
TRBD1 | TRBJ1-5 | . | TRBV6-1 | CASKPGQGAPPQHF | TGTGCCAGCAAACCGGGACAGGGGGCACCCCCCCAGCATTTT
. | TRBJ2-2 | . | TRBV3-1 | CASSPTTGGTGELFF | TGTGCCAGCAGCCCGACAACCGGCGGCACCGGGGAGCTGTTTTTT
. | TRBJ2-7 | . | TRBV7-9 | CASSSSAFSYEQYF | TGTGCCAGCAGCTCCTCCGCATTCTCCTACGAGCAGTACTTC
. | TRBJ2-5 | many | TRBV11-1 | CASSLGGSETQYF | TGTGCCAGCAGCCTAGGAGGCTCGGAGACCCAGTACTTC
TRBD1 | TRBJ2-1 | . | TRBV4-3 | CASSFDRGNEQFF | TGCGCCAGCAGCTTCGACAGGGGCAATGAGCAGTTCTTC
. | TRBJ1-2 | few | TRBV29-1 | CSVGTDYGYTF | TGCAGCGTTGGGACAGACTATGGCTACACCTTC
. | TRBJ1-3 | . | TRBV20-1 | CSASRTGNTIYF | TGCAGTGCTAGTAGAACAGGAAACACCATATATTTT
. | TRBJ2-3 | . | TRBV27 | CASSLLGPDTQYF | TGTGCCAGCAGTTTACTAGGTCCTGATACGCAGTATTTT
. | TRBJ2-7 | many | TRBV7-3 | CASSPTGSSAYEQYF | TGTGCCAGCAGCCCCACGGGGAGTTCGGCCTACGAGCAGTACTTC
. | TRBJ1-1 | . | TRBV7-9 | CASSLSPRAEAFF | TGTGCCAGCAGCTTATCGCCTCGGGCTGAAGCTTTCTTT
. | TRBJ2-1 | . | TRBV24-1 | CATSDSTGLGGNEQFF | TGTGCCACCAGTGATTCTACAGGGTTAGGTGGCAATGAGCAGTTCTTC
. | TRBJ1-4 | few | TRBV6-9 | CASSLHQGPNEKLFF | TGTGCCAGCAGTTTGCACCAGGGCCCTAATGAAAAACTGTTTTTT
. | TRBJ1-2 | many | TRBV12-3/TRBV12-4 | CASSVSSRGSYGYTF | TGTGCCAGCAGTGTATCCAGCCGGGGCAGCTATGGCTACACCTTC
TRBD2 | TRBJ2-5 | many | TRBV7-2 | CASSSGLAGGNQETQYF | TGTGCCAGCAGCTCGGGACTAGCGGGAGGTAACCAAGAGACCCAGTACTTC
. | TRBJ2-2 | many | TRBV19 | CASGRDTGELFF | TGTGCATCGGGCCGAGACACCGGGGAGCTGTTTTTT
. | TRBJ1-1 | few | TRBV6-2/TRBV6-3 | CASSETPGLGANTEAFF | TGTGCCAGCAGCGAGACGCCGGGTCTCGGGGCGAACACTGAAGCTTTCTTT
. | TRBJ2-5 | . | TRBV7-2 | CASSFRGVQETQYF | TGTGCCAGCAGCTTTAGGGGGGTTCAAGAGACCCAGTACTTC
. | TRBJ1-6 | few | TRBV6-5 | CASSYARIQSSYNSPLHF | TGTGCCAGCAGTTATGCCAGGATTCAAAGCTCCTATAATTCACCCCTCCACTTT
TRBD2 | TRBJ2-6 | few | TRBV12-3/TRBV12-4 | CASSFSGLAGTGANVLTF | TGTGCCAGCAGTTTTAGCGGGCTAGCGGGAACCGGGGCCAACGTCCTGACTTTC
TRBD1 | TRBJ2-2 | . | TRBV7-3 | CASSPGTGPGELFF | TGTGCCAGCAGCCCCGGGACAGGGCCCGGGGAGCTGTTTTTT
. | TRBJ2-7 | many | TRBV20-1 | CSASRGFAYEQYF | TGCAGTGCTAGCAGGGGATTTGCCTACGAGCAGTACTTC
TRBD1 | TRBJ1-2 | . | TRBV6-2/TRBV6-3 | CASSYLDRDMGYGYTF | TGTGCCAGCAGTTACTTGGACAGGGACATGGGCTATGGCTACACCTTC
TRBD2 | TRBJ2-2 | . | TRBV20-1 | CSAIRLAGGPGELFF | TGCAGTGCTATCCGGCTAGCGGGAGGGCCCGGGGAGCTGTTTTTT
TRBD1 | TRBJ1-1 | . | TRBV19 | CANSEDGGTGSFFPMNTKAFF | TGTGCCAATAGTGAGGATGGAGGGACAGGGTCGTTTTTTCCCATGAACACTAAAGCTTTCTTT
TRBD1 | TRBJ1-2 | few | TRBV20-1 | CSALHQGAMGYGYTF | TGCAGTGCTCTGCATCAGGGGGCGATGGGCTATGGCTACACCTTC
TRBD2 | TRBJ2-4 | many | TRBV11-3 | CASSPPSNGTSGRFAKNIQYF | TGTGCCAGCAGCCCACCATCCAACGGGACTAGCGGGAGGTTTGCCAAAAACATTCAGTACTTC
TRBD2 | TRBJ2-7 | few | TRBV5-1 | CASSLAASGEYEQYF | TGCGCCAGCAGCTTGGCGGCTAGCGGGGAGTACGAGCAGTACTTC
. | TRBJ1-1 | once | TRBV3-1 | CASSTVPTRGVEAFF | TGTGCCAGCAGCACCGTGCCGACAAGGGGAGTTGAAGCTTTCTTT
. | TRBJ2-5 | many | TRBV11-1 | CASSLGEFLLEYQETQYF | TGTGCCAGCAGCCTTGGAGAGTTTCTGTTGGAGTACCAAGAGACCCAGTACTTC
. | TRBJ1-2 | many | TRBV27 | CASSSLGGYGYTF | TGTGCCAGCAGTTCTTTGGGTGGCTATGGCTACACCTTC
. | TRBJ2-5 | . | TRBV30 | CAWSGGTRVETQYF | TGTGCCTGGAGTGGGGGCACGAGAGTTGAGACCCAGTACTTC
TRBD2 | TRBJ2-2 | once | TRBV10-1 | CASSFLAGGGELFF | TGCGCCAGCAGTTTCCTAGCGGGAGGCGGGGAGCTGTTTTTT
. | TRBJ2-5 | . | TRBV20-1 | CSAWGNLETQYF | TGCAGTGCCTGGGGAAACCTAGAGACCCAGTACTTC